This T cell receptor beta chain originates from a study of graft-versus-host responses after intestinal transplantation. Both intraepithelial and lamina propria lymphocytes were released by processing graft tissue. Overall study results and limits: Early post-transplant HvG declines tracked with peak circulating GvH clone levels.

As concerns this clone: Its matching antigen is unknown.

The protocol was immunoSEQ multiplex PCR, while the TCRdb copy is restricted to in-frame clones and leaves out a portion. The data show 13,000 to 15,000 clones, with roughly 81% seen just once and around 6.8% held by the top ten. Sequencing was performed on ileum tissue, taken 16 days after intestinal transplant. This TCR derives from a human patient who received an intestinal transplant, so some T cells may come from the graft donor.

In DNA, the CDR3 is TGTGCCAGCATTTCCCGGGATCCAGCGGGGGACTACGAGCAGTACTTC. Translation gives CASISRDPAGDYEQYF. This chain uses TRBV14 with TRBJ2-7; 8 nucleotides match TRBD2. The CDR3 contains 16 residues. The trim removed 7 bases at V and 3 bases at J, leaving 14 bases unmatched. From germline, CDR1 is SGHDN and CDR2 FVKESK.